The subject of this entry is one TCR beta chain. Its antigen is still unknown. The germline CDR1 and CDR2 sequences are LGHDT and YNNKEL (reference sequence). The CDR3 is 15 residues long. The sample is drawn from a study of blood T cells in healthy people across ages. Healthy Russian Caucasian donors spanned ages about 6 to 100 years. Study conclusions and caveats: Age advanced and TCR beta diversity per million T cells fell, roughly linearly. Possibly confounding the expanded clonotype changes was the fact that donor CMV status was unknown.

Combining a sample-barcoded 5' primer with a J-beta primer mix, a second PCR ran for about 7 to 11 cycles. Every molecule of cDNA carried a tag from a template-switch adaptor with 12 random nucleotides. TCRdb processed the 5' RACE reads anew with MiXCR; each CDR3 protein has one entry. The table includes some 560,000 distinct CDR3 sequences, 25% to 35% detected once. The sample was also reused in another study, on T cells of mothers and their children.

The sample taken for sequencing was blood. This TCR was recovered from a boy aged 2 to 10 in good health. This sequence joins TRBV3-1 and TRBJ2-1; 10 positions agree with TRBD1. The tail of the sequence fits TRBJ2-7 better, so the J call may be wrong. The CDR3, as DNA: TGTGCCAGCAGCCAAGAAGGACAGGGGGTCTACGAGCAGTACTTC. Amino acids: CASSQEGQGVYEQYF.